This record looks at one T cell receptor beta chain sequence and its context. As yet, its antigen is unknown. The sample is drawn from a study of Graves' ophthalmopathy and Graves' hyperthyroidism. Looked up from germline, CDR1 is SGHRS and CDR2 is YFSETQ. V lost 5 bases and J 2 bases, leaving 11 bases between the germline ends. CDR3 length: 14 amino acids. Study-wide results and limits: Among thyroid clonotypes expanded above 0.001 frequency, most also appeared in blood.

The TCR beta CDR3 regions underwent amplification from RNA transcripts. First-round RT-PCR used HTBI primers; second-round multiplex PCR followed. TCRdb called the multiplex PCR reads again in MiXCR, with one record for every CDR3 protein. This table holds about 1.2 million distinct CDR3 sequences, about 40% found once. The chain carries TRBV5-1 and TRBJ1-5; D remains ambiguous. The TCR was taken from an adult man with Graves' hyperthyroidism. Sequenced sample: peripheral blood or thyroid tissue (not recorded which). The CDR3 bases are TGCGCCAGCAGTGAAATGAGGCGCAATCAGCCCCAGCATTTT. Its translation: CASSEMRRNQPQHF. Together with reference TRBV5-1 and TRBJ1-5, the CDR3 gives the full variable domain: KAGVTQTPRYLIKTRGQQVTLSCSPISGHRSVSWYQQTPGQGLQFLFEYFSETQRNKGNFPGRFSGRQFSNSRSEMNVSTLELGDSALYLCASSEMRRNQPQHFGDGTRLSIL.